The present T cell receptor beta chain was sequenced within a study of T cell responses to AZD1222 COVID-19 vaccine. Produced via immunoSEQ multiplex PCR; TCRdb's table is partial and in-frame only. The table has 70,000 to 90,000 clones, roughly 83% seen once. This CDR3 is built from 14 residues. With 7 bases clipped from V and 2 bases from J, the junction kept 5 bases outside the gene matches. Germline V gene lookup returns CDR1 MNHEY and CDR2 SVGAGI. The sequence derives from an adult in good health. Sequenced material: peripheral blood, taken on day 0 of AZD1222 vaccination. The chain is built from TRBV6-5 and TRBJ1-3, with 7 bases that match TRBD1. Written as DNA, the CDR3 is TGTGCCAGCAAGACAGGGATGACTGGAAACACCATATATTTT. Translated, it gives CASKTGMTGNTIYF.